These 12 T cell receptor beta chains share one sample of origin, sequenced in a study of T cell responses to AZD1222 COVID-19 vaccine (dated by TCRdb to the early 2020s). The time point label here, explained by the study, means: about 28 days (+/-7) after the second vaccine dose. The receptor library was made with the immunoSEQ multiplex PCR assay. TCRdb re-hosts the immuneACCESS table, in-frame sequences only. Its copies lack some clones; in the studies checked, an unresolved V gene accounts for under half of them, and the cause for the rest is not known. The sample records some 280,000 clones, about 94% of which are singletons. The ten largest make up roughly 0.51% of the sample. The sequenced sample was peripheral blood, obtained 28 days after the second AZD1222 dose. The origin of the receptors is an adult who received the AZD1222 COVID-19 vaccine.

The DNA of the CDR3 is TGTGCCAGTCATAGGGACACCTCCTACGAGCAGTACTTC. Residues: CASHRDTSYEQYF. This chain joins TRBV6-5 and TRBJ2-7, with D tentatively TRBD1 (6 bases). This CDR3 has 13 residues. The V and J ends lost 9 bases and 0 bases respectively, with 12 bases between them. Germline loops: CDR1 MNHEY, CDR2 SVGAGI.

The chain links TRBV5-4 to TRBJ2-5, with 8 positions matching TRBD2. The CDR3 sequence is 14 residues long. V lost 3 bases, J lost 2 bases, and 3 bases stayed unmatched. Germline V gene sequence: CDR1 SGHNT, CDR2 YYREEE (reference sequence). The CDR3 bases are TGTGCCAGCAGCTCCGCGGGGGGACAAGAGACCCAGTACTTC. Translating gives CASSSAGGQETQYF.

The rearrangement uses TRBV4-1 and TRBJ1-1; D unresolved. Germline CDR1 MGHRA, CDR2 YSYEKL. This CDR3 comprises 16 residues. V gave up 1 base and J gave up 4 bases, with 16 bases separating them. CDR3 sequence (DNA): TGCGCCAGCAGCCAAGCTCCCGGACGGTGGTCCACTGAAGCTTTCTTT. Its protein product is CASSQAPGRWSTEAFF.

The chain has TRBV30 and TRBJ2-7; 10 bases fit TRBD1. Germline CDR1 reads GTSNPN; CDR2 reads SVGIG (reference sequence). There are 14 residues in the CDR3. The junction had 6 bases not matched to a gene; V was cut back by 5 bases and J by 2 bases. For the CDR3, the DNA is TGTGCCTGGGGGACCGGGACAGGGGCCTACGAGCAGTACTTC. It translates to CAWGTGTGAYEQYF.

The chain combines TRBV10-1 with TRBJ1-5; D is uncertain. The CDR3 is 14 residues long. V was clipped by 9 bases and J by 2 bases, with 14 bases between them. Looked up from germline, CDR1 is WNHNN and CDR2 is SYGVQD (reference sequence). The CDR3 reads CARQWGTGNQPQHF. DNA of the CDR3: TGCGCCAGACAGTGGGGAACAGGCAATCAGCCCCAGCATTTT.

The rearrangement uses TRBV7-2 and TRBJ2-7; the match to TRBD2 covers 7 bases. V gave up 3 bases and J gave up 2 bases; unmatched junction bases: 7. Germline lookup yields CDR1 SGHTA and CDR2 FQGNSA. The CDR3 is 15 amino acids. CDR3 bases: TGTGCCAGCAGCTTTAGGGCTAGCGGAACCTACGAGCAGTACTTC. Amino acid sequence: CASSFRASGTYEQYF.

The V gene is TRBV11-2, the J gene TRBJ2-5; 13 positions match TRBD2. The length of the CDR3 is 15 residues. Germline assignment: CDR1 SGHAT and CDR2 FQNNGV. V trimming: 5 bases; J trimming: 9 bases; junction bases outside the gene matches: 9. The CDR3 DNA reads TGTGCCAGCAGCCCGACTAGCGGGGGGCGGTCTGCCCAGTACTTC. Its translation: CASSPTSGGRSAQYF.

V is TRBV5-6 and J is TRBJ1-2, with D uncertain. Per the germline V gene, CDR1 is SGHDT and CDR2 is YYEEEE. The CDR3 spans 12 residues. Trimming shortened V by 0 bases and J by 4 bases, and 4 bases separated the two germline ends. CDR3 bases: TGTGCCAGCAGCTTGGGTGGCTATGGCTACACCTTC. It encodes CASSLGGYGYTF.

V gene TRBV19 combines with J gene TRBJ2-1; the match to TRBD2 covers 10 bases. The CDR3 length is 17 residues. The germline V gene has CDR1 LNHDA and CDR2 SQIVND (reference sequence). Germline trimming cut 6 bases from V and 4 bases from J; bases unmatched to any gene: 12. The CDR3 nucleotides are TGTGCCAGTAGCCGACTTTCTAGCGGGAGTTCGTACAATGAGCAGTTCTTC. Translating gives CASSRLSSGSSYNEQFF. The whole variable domain, filled in from reference TRBV19 and TRBJ2-1, reads DGGITQSPKYLFRKEGQNVTLSCEQNLNHDAMYWYRQDPGQGLRLIYYSQIVNDFQKGDIAEGYSVSREKKESFPLTVTSAQKNPTAFYLCASSRLSSGSSYNEQFFGPGTRLTVL.

This chain uses TRBV5-4 with TRBJ2-7; D possibly matches TRBD1 or TRBD2 (5 bases each). The V gene lost 3 bases and the J gene lost 0 bases, with 10 bases spanning the gap. Germline V gene data show CDR1 as SGHNT and CDR2 as YYREEE (reference sequence). CDR3 length: 14 residues. DNA of the CDR3: TGTGCCAGCAGCTCCGGGGCTCCCTCCTACGAGCAGTACTTC. This translates into CASSSGAPSYEQYF.

This sequence joins TRBV5-4 and TRBJ2-3; TRBD2 aligns across 8 bases. The CDR3 runs to 18 residues. The germline gives CDR1 SGHNT, CDR2 YYREEE (reference sequence). With V trimmed by 0 bases and J by 9 bases, 18 bases remained unmatched. The CDR3 here is CASSLGAGGRGVTETQYF. The CDR3 nucleotides read TGTGCCAGCAGCTTGGGGGCCGGTGGGCGGGGGGTGACGGAAACGCAGTATTTT.

This clone was detected once. This chain links TRBV20-1 with TRBJ2-5; D is unresolved. V was trimmed by 3 bases and J by 2 bases, leaving 16 bases between them. The CDR3 is 15 residues long. CDR1 and CDR2 (germline): DFQATT, SNEGSKA (reference sequence). Here the CDR3 DNA reads TGCAGTGCTAGTTCGGGCACGTCGACTCAAGAGACCCAGTACTTC. It encodes CSASSGTSTQETQYF.